This entry describes one T cell receptor (beta chain). The antigen this receptor binds is unknown. Qualities for individual bases were not recorded, and no much larger clone is one base off. This sample is drawn from a study of T cells in localized non-small cell lung cancer (dated by TCRdb to about 2020). In terms of the full investigation: T cell repertoires of approximately 250 early-stage NSCLC patients were analyzed, with tumors being compared against uninvolved tumor-adjacent lungs. NSCLC patients had a mean age of approximately 66 years, and around 130 were male and more than 90 female. All 230 or so NSCLC patients in the cohort were treatment-naive and had localized lung tumors that were resected. Points the paper makes about the study in general: Because the study design was exploratory, TCR variables were selected using unadjusted p-values without false-discovery rate correction. Higher blood T cell density associated with longer overall survival, while higher adjacent-lung clonality associated with shorter survival. Because multi-region tumor sequencing was not done, intratumor heterogeneity could not be ruled out. A median of roughly 56 of the top 100 tumor clones were detected in paired uninvolved adjacent lung, and 28 of these tumor clones were also found among the top 100 clones of the paired uninvolved adjacent lung. Uninvolved tumor-adjacent lung showed the highest T cell clonality, higher than tumor, which suggests more focused antigenic responses in the uninvolved tumor-adjacent lung.

TCR beta CDR3 regions were sequenced from DNA using the immunoSEQ Assay. Concerning the study's data processing: To compute T cell density, TCR beta template counts were normalized to usable DNA, which was estimated by amplifying housekeeping genes. Richness was estimated with the preseqR package, extrapolating to 400,000 templates for PBMC samples and 120,000 templates for tissue samples. Clonality was taken to be one minus Pielou's evenness. To identify tissue-enriched TCRs, differential abundance testing was run on productive amino-acid clonotypes with a minimum total count of 5 and an alpha of 0.1. The Jaccard Index and the Morisita Overlap Index were used to quantify repertoire overlap between compartments. GLIPH clustered TCR beta CDR3s with public tetramer-defined viral CDR3s; viral motifs required at least three viral sequences plus V-gene enrichment. TCRdb took this table from immuneACCESS and kept in-frame rearrangements with V and J called. Such tables lack part of the clones; where checked against another copy, unresolved V genes explain under half of the gap, and the rest is unexplained. D and trimming were read from the DNA, whereas the V and J calls and clone size are those reported in that table. This sample is represented by 31,000 or so clones; 85% to 90% of them were singletons. The ten largest clones add up to under 3% of the sample.

At diagnosis, peripheral blood, uninvolved tumor-adjacent lung and tumor were collected and were preserved as a mix of fresh-frozen and FFPE material. For TCR repertoire profiling, blood samples were analyzed as peripheral blood mononuclear cells. The CDR3 runs 15 residues from the cysteine to the phenylalanine. Here the CDR3 DNA is all that survives: 45 bases in frame from base 1. V loses 3 bases of germline sequence and J loses 4 bases, and the interval between the two ends is 16 bases. Sequences SGDLS (CDR1) and YYNGEE (CDR2) are obtained from the germline V gene. This TCR was sampled from a female donor of 60 years or more with stage I lung adenocarcinoma. The V and J segments used are TRBV9 and TRBJ2-5; the D segment could be TRBD2, given 6 matching bases. The input for sequencing was peripheral blood, taken before any cancer treatment. The CDR3 protein sequence reads: CASSAGLTRGETQYF. The nucleotide sequence reads as follows: TGTGCCAGCAGCGCGGGACTCACTAGGGGAGAGACCCAGTACTTC.